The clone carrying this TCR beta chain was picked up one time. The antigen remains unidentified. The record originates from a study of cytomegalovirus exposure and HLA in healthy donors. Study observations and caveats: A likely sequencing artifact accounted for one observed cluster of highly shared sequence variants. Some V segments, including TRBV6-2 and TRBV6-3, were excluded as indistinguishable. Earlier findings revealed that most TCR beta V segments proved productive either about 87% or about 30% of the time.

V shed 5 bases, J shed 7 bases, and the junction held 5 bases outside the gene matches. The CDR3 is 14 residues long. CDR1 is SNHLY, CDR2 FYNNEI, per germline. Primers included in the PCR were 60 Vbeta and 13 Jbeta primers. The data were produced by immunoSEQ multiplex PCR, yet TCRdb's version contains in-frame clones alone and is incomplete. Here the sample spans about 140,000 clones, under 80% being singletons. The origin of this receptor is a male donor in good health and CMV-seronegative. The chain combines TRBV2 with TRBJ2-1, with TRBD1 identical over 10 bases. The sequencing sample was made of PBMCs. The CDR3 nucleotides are TGTGCCAGCAGTATCGACAGGGGGCATAATGAGCAGTTCTTC. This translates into CASSIDRGHNEQFF.